The clone carrying this TCR beta chain was seen a few times. What it binds is not known. The sample is drawn from a study of response to subunit inactivated influenza vaccine. Regarding the study as a whole: Authors suggested each seasonal influenza vaccination recruits few new T cells.

Via MiXCR, TCRdb re-called the RT-PCR reads, giving one row per CDR3 protein. The top ten hold about 9.4% of the sample, which has around 300,000 distinct CDR3 sequences, 20% to 25% seen once. Looked up from germline, CDR1 is MNHEY and CDR2 is SVGAGI. Trimming shortened V by 6 bases and J by 8 bases, and 13 bases separated the two germline ends. This CDR3 is built from 12 residues. This sample comprised PBMCs from blood, obtained 21 months after vaccination. The receptor was derived from a man between 50 and 70 years old who received an inactivated influenza vaccine. V usage is TRBV6-5 and J usage is TRBJ1-2, with D perhaps TRBD1 (6 bases). The CDR3 protein is CASSYRVGGYTF. The CDR3 DNA follows: TGTGCCAGCAGCTACAGGGTCGGGGGCTACACCTTC.